This T cell receptor beta chain emerged from a study of control samples from healthy donors and cancer patients. The data were produced by immunoSEQ multiplex PCR, yet TCRdb's version contains in-frame clones alone and is incomplete. The profile shows about 59,000 clones, 92% of them singletons. This clone appeared a single time. With V trimmed by 4 bases and J by 1 base, 5 bases remained unmatched. This CDR3 is 15 amino acids long. Germline loops: CDR1 LGHDT, CDR2 YNNKEL (reference sequence). This TCR was sampled from a man aged 40-49 years with colorectal cancer. This chain joins TRBV3-1 (or the pseudogene TRBV3-2) and TRBJ2-7; 9 bases fit TRBD1. The sequencing sample was made of PBMCs. The CDR3 loop is CASSRNRGPSYEQYF. The CDR3 coding sequence is TGTGCCAGCAGCCGAAACAGGGGGCCTTCCTACGAGCAGTACTTC.